These 20 T cell receptor beta chains were sequenced from one sample in a study of CD8 T cells in Susac syndrome. Random hexamers were used to reverse transcribe an amount of 0.5 to 1 ug RNA. TCRdb re-derived calls from the immunoSEQ multiplex PCR reads in MiXCR, one entry per CDR3 protein. Here the sample spans about 430,000 distinct CDR3 sequences, 85% being singletons. The sample was CD8+ T cells from PBMCs. All receptors come from a human donor with multiple sclerosis.

This chain links TRBV11-2 with TRBJ2-1, with 14 positions matching TRBD2. V shed 8 bases and J 6 bases; nucleotides not matched to a gene: 6. CDR3 size: 15 residues. CDR1 is SGHAT and CDR2 is FQNNGV in the germline V gene. The CDR3 DNA follows: TGTGCCAGCGGGCCGGGACTAGCGGGAGTCAATGAGCAGTTCTTC. As protein: CASGPGLAGVNEQFF.

The genes are TRBV2 and TRBJ2-3; TRBD2 aligns across 10 bases. CDR3 length: 17 residues. CDR1 is SNHLY and CDR2 is FYNNEI in the germline V gene. Trimming cost V 5 bases and J 0 bases; bases outside gene matches: 8. The CDR3 DNA is TGTGCCAGCAGTCCAACTCATAGCGGGGGGAGCACAGATACGCAGTATTTT. Its translation: CASSPTHSGGSTDTQYF.

About this clonotype: At one end the junction does not follow the germline gene, possibly because of a read error. V is TRBV28 and J is TRBJ2-6; TRBD1 agrees at 7 bases. CDR1 and CDR2 (germline): MDHEN, SYDVKM. The CDR3 loop spans 15 amino acids. CDR3 nucleotide sequence: TGTGCCAGCGGGACAGAGCCCTCTGGGGCCAACGTCCCGACTTTC. It is translated as CASGTEPSGANVPTF.

This sequence joins TRBV7-9 and TRBJ1-4, with D hard to call. Trimming stripped 2 bases from V and 6 bases from J, with 10 bases between. The length of the CDR3 is 14 residues. CDR1 and CDR2 (germline): SEHNR, FQNEAQ (reference sequence). The CDR3 sequence: CASSLSGLDEKLFF. As DNA, the CDR3 is TGTGCCAGCAGCTTAAGTGGTCTGGATGAAAAACTGTTTTTT.

This clonotype was picked up one time. This chain uses TRBV30 with TRBJ1-4; no reliable D call. V lost 8 bases and J lost 14, with 9 bases in between. This CDR3 has 8 residues. Germline assignment: CDR1 GTSNPN and CDR2 SVGIG (reference sequence). The DNA of the CDR3 is TGTGCCGGTTATGGTCTGTTTTTT. Encoded protein: CAGYGLFF.

The V gene is TRBV20-1, the J gene TRBJ1-1; 11 bases match TRBD1. Germline assignment: CDR1 DFQATT and CDR2 SNEGSKA (reference sequence). The CDR3 covers 13 residues. V lost 6 bases to trimming and J lost 5 bases; unmatched junction nucleotides: 5. CDR3 sequence: CSAKGQGATEAFF. In DNA form, the CDR3 reads TGCAGTGCCAAAGGACAGGGGGCGACTGAAGCTTTCTTT.

V usage is TRBV6-1 and J usage is TRBJ1-2, with TRBD1 matching over 11 bases. CDR1 and CDR2 from the germline V gene are MNHNS and SASEGT. The V and J ends lost 11 bases and 0 bases, in that order; junction bases with no gene match: 11. The CDR3 has 16 amino acids. This CDR3 is CAVGRGQGVANYGYTF. For the CDR3, the DNA is TGTGCCGTTGGAAGGGGACAGGGGGTAGCTAACTATGGCTACACCTTC.

The chain combines TRBV7-8 with TRBJ2-7; D possibly corresponds to TRBD2 (5 bases). CDR1 and CDR2 from the germline V gene are SGHVS and FQNEAQ. The CDR3 is 12 amino acids. V was clipped by 5 bases and J by 5 bases, with 10 bases between them. The CDR3 is CASSPSGHEQYF. In DNA, the CDR3 is TGTGCCAGCAGCCCCAGCGGCCACGAGCAGTACTTC.

V gene TRBV6-1 combines with J gene TRBJ1-2; weak D call: TRBD1 (6 bases). The CDR3 has 18 residues. Per germline, CDR1 MNHNS and CDR2 SASEGT. Trimming removed 5 bases at V and 2 bases at J, with 24 bases between. The CDR3 region is CASSNSRDTRKANYGYTF. Written as DNA, the CDR3 is TGTGCCAGCAGTAATTCCCGGGACACAAGGAAAGCCAACTATGGCTACACCTTC.

The rearrangement links TRBV7-2 to TRBJ2-1; weak D call: TRBD1 (5 bases). This CDR3 comprises 15 residues. The V gene's germline CDR1 is SGHTA and CDR2 FQGNSA. The ends were cut back, 1 base at V and 5 bases at J, with 12 bases in the middle. CDR3 sequence: CASSLVMGPNNEQFF. In nucleotides, the CDR3 is TGTGCCAGCAGCTTAGTAATGGGGCCCAACAATGAGCAGTTCTTC.

The gene calls are TRBV12-3 or TRBV12-4 and TRBJ1-5, with 7 bases fitting TRBD1. This CDR3 is built from 16 residues. Germline trimming cut 1 base from V and 1 base from J; bases unmatched to any gene: 4. The CDR3 sequence is CASSLEDRASNQPQHF. CDR3 coding DNA: TGTGCCAGCAGTTTAGAAGACAGGGCCAGCAATCAGCCCCAGCATTTT.

V usage is TRBV7-9 and J usage is TRBJ2-5; 12 nucleotides match TRBD2. Losses at the gene ends were 5 bases for V and 2 bases for J; bases not matched to a gene: 3. Per germline, CDR1 SEHNR and CDR2 FQNEAQ (reference sequence). The CDR3 sequence is 15 residues long. Here the CDR3 reads CASSKTSGSQETQYF. As DNA, the CDR3 is TGTGCCAGCAGCAAGACTAGCGGGAGTCAAGAGACCCAGTACTTC.

The chain links TRBV27 to TRBJ1-5; D possibly corresponds to TRBD1 (5 bases). Germline lookup yields CDR1 MNHEY and CDR2 SMNVEV (reference sequence). V lost 0 bases and J lost 6, with 21 bases in between. This CDR3 is built from 18 residues. CDR3 sequence reads: CASSLSALLQQGGQPQHF. As DNA, the CDR3 is TGTGCCAGCAGTTTATCGGCCCTCCTCCAGCAGGGAGGTCAGCCCCAGCATTTT.

The rearrangement joins TRBV3-1 to TRBJ2-7, with a possible D match to TRBD1 (6 bases). Germline-derived CDR1 and CDR2 are LGHDT and YNNKEL (reference sequence). The CDR3 spans 15 residues. V was pared by 4 bases and J by 0 bases, with 13 bases between. As DNA, the CDR3 is TGTGCCAGCAGCCCATTCTCGGGACACTCCTACGAGCAGTACTTC. It translates to CASSPFSGHSYEQYF.

The V and J genes are TRBV5-4 and TRBJ2-2; D may correspond to TRBD1 or TRBD2 (6 bases each). The CDR3 is 16 amino acids. V was pared by 4 bases and J by 6 bases, with 19 bases between. Germline assignment: CDR1 SGHNT and CDR2 YYREEE (reference sequence). The CDR3 loop reads CASSIPGGPGAGELFF. CDR3 in DNA: TGTGCCAGCAGCATCCCCGGGGGCCCGGGGGCCGGGGAGCTGTTTTTT.

V gene TRBV11-2 combines with J gene TRBJ2-7; 9 bases are a match to TRBD1. V dropped 4 bases and J dropped 3; count of bases not matched to a gene: 1. Germline CDR1 reads SGHAT; CDR2 reads FQNNGV. The CDR3 contains 13 residues. The CDR3 is CASSWDRVYEQYF. DNA of the CDR3: TGTGCCAGCAGCTGGGACAGGGTCTACGAGCAGTACTTC.

The chain links TRBV18 to TRBJ2-1, with 8 bases lining up with TRBD1. CDR3 length equals 16 residues. Germline-derived CDR1 and CDR2 are KGHSH and LQKENI. V lost 5 bases and J lost 4; bases outside the gene matches: 10. In DNA form, the CDR3 reads TGTGCCAGCTCAATTCCGGGACAGGTGCCATACAATGAGCAGTTCTTC. It is translated as CASSIPGQVPYNEQFF.

The CDR3 reads CASRGKDNYEQYF. The CDR3 nucleotides read TGCGCCAGCAGGGGGAAAGACAACTACGAGCAGTACTTC. The chain employs TRBV10-2 and TRBJ2-7; the D is unclear. The germline gives CDR1 WSHSY, CDR2 SAAADI. Trimming removed 6 bases from V and 3 bases from J, with 12 bases in between. This CDR3 has 13 residues.

The chain employs TRBV28 and TRBJ2-5, with 12 bases fitting TRBD2. The CDR3 sequence is 18 residues long. Germline V CDR1 and CDR2: MDHEN, SYDVKM. Losses at the gene ends were 6 bases for V and 2 bases for J; bases not matched to a gene: 13. CDR3 region: CASSNGLAGIQGQETQYF. The CDR3 DNA reads as TGTGCCAGCAGCAATGGACTAGCGGGAATCCAGGGACAAGAGACCCAGTACTTC.

The V and J genes are TRBV29-1 and TRBJ1-1; TRBD1 matches 8 bases. Germline-derived CDR1 and CDR2 are SQVTM and ANQGSEA. The CDR3 has 13 amino acids. V gave up 1 base and J gave up 8 bases; unmatched junction bases: 6. In DNA form, the CDR3 reads TGCAGCGTTGAAGTACAGGGGGTTGTCGAAGCTTTCTTT. It specifies CSVEVQGVVEAFF. The full variable domain, rest sourced from reference TRBV29-1 and TRBJ1-1, is SAVISQKPSRDICQRGTSLTIQCQVDSQVTMMFWYRQQPGQSLTLIATANQGSEATYESGFVIDKFPISRPNLTFSTLTVSNMSPEDSSIYLCSVEVQGVVEAFFGQGTRLTVV.